Shown below are 5 T cell receptor beta chains from a single sample sequenced in a study of cytomegalovirus exposure and HLA in healthy donors. PCR primers comprised 60 Vbeta and 13 Jbeta primers. Here immunoSEQ multiplex PCR was the method, and the copy in TCRdb shows in-frame clones only, minus some. Here the sample spans 90,000 to 100,000 clones, approximately 72% being singletons. Sequenced material: PBMCs. The receptors were gathered from a man aged 40-50 years in good health and CMV-seropositive.

Written as DNA, the CDR3 is TGTGCCCAATACCCCCGCCTCGAGAGAGCCCAAGAGACCCAGTACTTC. Encoded protein: CAQYPRLERAQETQYF. The rearrangement joins TRBV7-9 to TRBJ2-5; D uncertain. V lost 11 bases to trimming and J lost 1 base, with 23 bases between them. This CDR3 has 16 residues. Germline CDR1 reads SEHNR; CDR2 reads FQNEAQ (reference sequence).

The chain combines TRBV10-3 with TRBJ1-2; D is unresolved. The V gene lost 0 bases and the J gene lost 8 bases, with 10 bases spanning the gap. The germline CDR1 and CDR2 sequences are ENHRY and SYGVKD. This CDR3 has 13 residues. The CDR3 coding sequence is TGTGCCATCAGTGAGTCACGCGAAGAGGGCTACACCTTC. This translates into CAISESREEGYTF.

The chain is built from TRBV5-1 and TRBJ2-7; TRBD2 might be the D (6 bases). Germline CDR1 SGHRS, CDR2 YFSETQ. This CDR3 has 12 residues. With 5 bases removed from V and 6 bases from J, the gap between germline ends came to 12 bases. The CDR3 nucleotides read TGCGCCAGCAGTCTTGGAGGGGTCGAGCAGTACTTC. This gives the protein CASSLGGVEQYF.

This chain joins TRBV6-6 and TRBJ1-6; D possibly corresponds to TRBD1 (5 bases). V dropped 0 bases and J dropped 6 bases, with 9 bases sitting between them. The CDR3 is made up of 15 amino acids. Looked up from germline, CDR1 is MNHNY and CDR2 is SVGAGI (reference sequence). The CDR3 loop reads CASSYSRQINSPLHF. In nucleotides, the CDR3 is TGTGCCAGCAGTTACTCCCGACAGATTAATTCACCCCTCCACTTT.

The rearrangement uses TRBV29-1 and TRBJ1-1; TRBD1 might be the D (6 bases). The germline gives CDR1 SQVTM, CDR2 ANQGSEA. The CDR3 is made up of 12 amino acids. V lost 6 bases, J lost 3 bases, and 11 bases lay in between. In nucleotides, the CDR3 is TGCAGCGTCCTACAGGGAGACACTGAAGCTTTCTTT. Its translation is CSVLQGDTEAFF.